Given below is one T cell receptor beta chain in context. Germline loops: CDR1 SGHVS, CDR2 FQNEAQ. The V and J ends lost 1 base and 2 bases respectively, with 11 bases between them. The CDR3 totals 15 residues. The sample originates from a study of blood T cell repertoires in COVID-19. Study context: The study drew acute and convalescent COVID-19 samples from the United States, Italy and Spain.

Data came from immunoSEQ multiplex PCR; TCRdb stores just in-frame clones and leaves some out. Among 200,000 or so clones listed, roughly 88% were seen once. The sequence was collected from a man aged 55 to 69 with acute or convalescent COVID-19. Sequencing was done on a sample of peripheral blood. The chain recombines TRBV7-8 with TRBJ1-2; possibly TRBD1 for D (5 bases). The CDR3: CASSLEAGVNYGYTF. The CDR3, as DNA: TGTGCCAGCAGCTTAGAGGCGGGGGTAAACTATGGCTACACCTTC.